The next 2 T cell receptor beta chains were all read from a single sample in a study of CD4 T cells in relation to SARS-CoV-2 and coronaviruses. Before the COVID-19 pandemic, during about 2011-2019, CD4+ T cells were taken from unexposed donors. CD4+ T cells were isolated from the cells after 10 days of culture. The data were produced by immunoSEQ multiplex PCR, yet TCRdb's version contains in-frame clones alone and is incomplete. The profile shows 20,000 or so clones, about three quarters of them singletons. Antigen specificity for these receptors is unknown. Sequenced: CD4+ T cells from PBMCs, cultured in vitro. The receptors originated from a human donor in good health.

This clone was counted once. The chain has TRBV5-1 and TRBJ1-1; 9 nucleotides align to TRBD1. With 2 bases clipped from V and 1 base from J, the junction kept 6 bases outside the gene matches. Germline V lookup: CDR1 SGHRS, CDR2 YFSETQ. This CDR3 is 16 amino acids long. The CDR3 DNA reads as TGCGCCAGCAGCTTAAACACAGGGGGCAAGAACACTGAAGCTTTCTTT. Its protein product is CASSLNTGGKNTEAFF.

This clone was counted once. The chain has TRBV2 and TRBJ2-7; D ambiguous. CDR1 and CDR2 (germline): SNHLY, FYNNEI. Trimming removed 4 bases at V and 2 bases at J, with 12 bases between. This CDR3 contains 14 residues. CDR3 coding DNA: TGTGCCAGCAGTGTTCGGACGGAGCCCTACGAGCAGTACTTC. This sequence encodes CASSVRTEPYEQYF. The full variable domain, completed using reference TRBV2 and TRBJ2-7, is EPEVTQTPSHQVTQMGQEVILRCVPISNHLYFYWYRQILGQKVEFLVSFYNNEISEKSEIFDDQFSVERPDGSNFTLKIRSTKLEDSAMYFCASSVRTEPYEQYFGPGTRLTVT.